The 26 T cell receptor beta chains below were found in one sample sequenced in a study of early T cells in non-severe SARS-CoV-2 infection. TCRdb reprocessed the 5' RACE reads with MiXCR, giving one entry per CDR3 protein. Seen here are roughly 70,000 distinct CDR3 sequences, about 12% observed once, and the top ten hold 0.95% to 1.5%. The sequenced sample was whole blood. The receptors stem from an adult who was a healthcare worker with PCR-confirmed SARS-CoV-2 infection or an uninfected control (not recorded which).

The chain is built from TRBV5-6 and TRBJ2-1; TRBD2 aligns across 7 bases. V shed 7 bases and J 8 bases; nucleotides not matched to a gene: 3. Germline CDR1 reads SGHDT; CDR2 reads YYEEEE. This CDR3 region has 11 residues. CDR3 in DNA: TGTGCCAGCGGCACTAGCGATGAGCAGTTCTTC. This sequence encodes CASGTSDEQFF.

In this sample, this clonotype turned up many times. The CDR3 region has the DNA TGTGCCAGCAGTTACTCAAAGGGCATTTCTGCCTACGAGCAGTACTTC. As protein: CASSYSKGISAYEQYF. The chain links TRBV6-2 or TRBV6-3 to TRBJ2-7; D is unresolved. V was pared by 0 bases and J by 2 bases, with 14 bases between. The CDR3 is 16 residues long. Per the germline V gene, CDR1 is MNHEY and CDR2 is SVGEGT.

This clonotype has ten or more counts. The V and J genes are TRBV19 and TRBJ2-1, with 11 bases matching TRBD2. V dropped 5 bases and J dropped 0; count of bases not matched to a gene: 3. The CDR3 sequence is 16 residues long. Germline V gene sequence: CDR1 LNHDA, CDR2 SQIVND (reference sequence). CDR3 nucleotide sequence: TGTGCCAGTAGTGCCACTAGCGGGGGCTCCTACAATGAGCAGTTCTTC. The encoded protein is CASSATSGGSYNEQFF.

This clonotype was seen many times. This chain connects TRBV29-1 to TRBJ1-1; tentatively, D is TRBD1 (5 bases). V gave up 4 bases and J gave up 0 bases, with 15 bases separating them. The CDR3 consists of 15 residues. Germline CDR1 SQVTM, CDR2 ANQGSEA. CDR3 amino acids: CSVAPGWGMNTEAFF. The CDR3 DNA is TGCAGCGTTGCTCCGGGTTGGGGGATGAACACTGAAGCTTTCTTT.

This clonotype was observed at least ten times. CDR3: CASSQEGTTTSYEQYF. CDR3 nucleotide sequence: TGTGCCAGCAGCCAAGAAGGGACTACGACTTCATACGAGCAGTACTTC. The chain joins TRBV14 to TRBJ2-7; 7 positions agree with TRBD2. CDR3 size: 16 residues. Germline V gene sequence: CDR1 SGHDN, CDR2 FVKESK. The trim removed 0 bases at V and 4 bases at J, leaving 9 bases unmatched.

This clonotype has a count of ten or more. The chain couples TRBV5-4 to TRBJ2-5; 9 bases line up with TRBD2. J gave up 5 bases and V 4 bases, and 6 bases lay outside the gene matches. CDR3 size: 14 residues. Germline-derived CDR1 and CDR2 are SGHNT and YYREEE (reference sequence). CDR3 DNA: TGTGCCAGCAGCACGGGACTAGCTAGGGAGACCCAGTACTTC. This codes for CASSTGLARETQYF.

This clonotype was detected ten times or more. The chain links TRBV20-1 to TRBJ2-2; the D is unclear. Germline V gene data show CDR1 as DFQATT and CDR2 as SNEGSKA (reference sequence). Trimming removed 2 bases at V and 5 bases at J, with 9 bases between. This CDR3 contains 13 residues. This CDR3 reads CSARHRPTGELFF. The CDR3 DNA reads as TGCAGTGCTAGACATAGACCGACCGGGGAGCTGTTTTTT.

This clonotype was observed many times. The rearrangement joins TRBV5-6 to TRBJ2-5, with D possibly TRBD1 on 5 matching bases. CDR1 is SGHDT, CDR2 YYEEEE, per germline. CDR3 size: 13 residues. V gave up 2 bases and J gave up 9 bases, with 14 bases separating them. The chain's CDR3 is CASSLGNKGAQYF. The CDR3 nucleotides read TGTGCCAGCAGCTTAGGGAACAAAGGGGCCCAGTACTTC.

This chain links TRBV28 with TRBJ2-7, with 9 bases matching TRBD2. The CDR3 runs 17 residues. Germline V lookup: CDR1 MDHEN, CDR2 SYDVKM. V was pared by 4 bases and J by 3 bases, with 13 bases of the junction left unmatched. The CDR3 here is CASSSLREGSGSYEQYF. The CDR3 DNA reads as TGTGCCAGCAGTTCCCTCCGCGAAGGTAGCGGGAGCTACGAGCAGTACTTC.

This clonotype was recorded many times. CDR3 sequence reads: CASSQSDETQYF. The CDR3 DNA sequence: TGTGCCAGCAGCCAATCTGATGAGACCCAGTACTTC. The J gene is TRBJ2-5, the V gene TRBV7-9; D not certain. CDR3 length: 12 amino acids. Trimming removed 5 bases at V and 5 bases at J, with 9 bases between. Germline loops: CDR1 SEHNR, CDR2 FQNEAQ (reference sequence).

Details on this clonotype: Being one base from a much bigger clone, this may be a read error. J is TRBJ1-1 and V is TRBV20-1; 11 bases are a match to TRBD1. The germline V gene encodes CDR1 DFQATT and CDR2 SNEGSKA (reference sequence). CDR3 size: 13 residues. Unmatched junction bases numbered 6, after V lost 7 bases and J lost 5 bases. CDR3 sequence (DNA): TGCAGTGGTATCCGGGACAGGGGGACTGAAGCTTTCTTT. It encodes CSGIRDRGTEAFF.

This clonotype was detected many times. The genes are TRBV5-5 and TRBJ1-5; D is unclear. Germline V CDR1 and CDR2: SGHKS, YYEKEE (reference sequence). The CDR3 is 15 residues long. Trimming pared 1 base from V and 0 bases from J, leaving 8 bases between. CDR3 bases: TGTGCCAGCAGCTTGTACCCTAATAGCAATCAGCCCCAGCATTTT. This sequence encodes CASSLYPNSNQPQHF. Variable domain in full (rest from reference TRBV5-5 and TRBJ1-5): DAGVTQSPTHLIKTRGQQVTLRCSPISGHKSVSWYQQVLGQGPQFIFQYYEKEERGRGNFPDRFSARQFPNYSSELNVNALLLGDSALYLCASSLYPNSNQPQHFGDGTRLSIL.

This clonotype came up many times. At one end, the junction sequence differs from germline, possibly due to a read error. J is TRBJ1-1 and V is TRBV14; D perhaps matches TRBD1 (6 bases). This CDR3 has 10 amino acids. CDR1 and CDR2 from the germline V gene are SGHDN and FVKESK. The CDR3 reads CASSLYTGTF. In DNA, the CDR3 is TGTGCCAGCAGCCTCTATACAGGGACCTTT.

This clonotype came up many times. This chain joins TRBV14 and TRBJ2-2; TRBD2 matches 11 bases. The junction had 5 bases not matched to a gene; V was cut back by 0 bases and J by 5 bases. CDR3 length: 17 residues. From germline, CDR1 is SGHDN and CDR2 FVKESK. The CDR3 coding sequence is TGTGCCAGCAGCCAAGATCCACTAGCGGGAGAGACCGGGGAGCTGTTTTTT. Translation: CASSQDPLAGETGELFF.

The chain joins TRBV7-2 to TRBJ2-7; D might be TRBD2 (5 bases). The CDR3 is 14 residues long. Germline CDR1 reads SGHTA; CDR2 reads FQGNSA. V was shortened by 1 base and J by 3 bases, with 10 bases between the two germline ends. The CDR3 here is CASSLDRTLYEQYF. The CDR3 bases are TGTGCCAGCAGCTTAGATAGGACTCTCTACGAGCAGTACTTC.

This clonotype was recorded at least ten times. This sequence joins TRBV5-4 and TRBJ1-2, with 9 bases identical to TRBD1. This CDR3 has 14 residues. The germline V gene encodes CDR1 SGHNT and CDR2 YYREEE (reference sequence). Unmatched junction bases numbered 8, after V lost 3 bases and J lost 8 bases. The CDR3 spells CASSSAQGARGYTF. The CDR3 DNA follows: TGTGCCAGCAGCTCTGCACAGGGGGCGAGGGGCTACACCTTC. The full variable domain, with the rest looked up from reference TRBV5-4 and TRBJ1-2, is ETGVTQSPTHLIKTRGQQVTLRCSSQSGHNTVSWYQQALGQGPQFIFQYYREEENGRGNFPPRFSGLQFPNYSSELNVNALELDDSALYLCASSSAQGARGYTFGSGTRLTVV.

This clonotype has only a few counts. The V gene is TRBV29-1, the J gene TRBJ1-1; D unclear. Trimming took 4 bases from V and 0 from J, leaving 6 bases between them. The germline CDR1 and CDR2 sequences are SQVTM and ANQGSEA. This CDR3 has 12 residues. The CDR3 reads CSVAGLNTEAFF. The CDR3 region has the DNA TGCAGCGTTGCGGGGTTGAACACTGAAGCTTTCTTT.

In its sample, this clonotype was seen many times. The rearrangement uses TRBV5-5 and TRBJ2-5; D is uncertain. Germline values: CDR1 SGHKS, CDR2 YYEKEE (reference sequence). Trimming cost V 2 bases and J 12 bases, with 2 bases left between them. The CDR3 covers 8 residues. CDR3 amino acids: CASSLEYF. The CDR3 region has the DNA TGTGCCAGCAGCTTAGAGTACTTC. Full variable domain (outside the CDR3, taken from reference TRBV5-5 and TRBJ2-5): DAGVTQSPTHLIKTRGQQVTLRCSPISGHKSVSWYQQVLGQGPQFIFQYYEKEERGRGNFPDRFSARQFPNYSSELNVNALLLGDSALYLCASSLEYFGPGTRLLVL.

Regarding this clonotype: A much larger clone sits a single nucleotide away, making a read error possible. The chain joins TRBV6-6 to TRBJ1-2; D ambiguous. Germline V gene sequence: CDR1 MNHNY, CDR2 SVGAGI (reference sequence). The length of the CDR3 is 14 residues. CDR3 nucleotides: TGTGTCAGCAGTTACGGGCAGCTTAACTATGGCTACACCTTC. This sequence encodes CVSSYGQLNYGYTF.

The V call is TRBV29-1, the J call TRBJ2-7; D call uncertain. The CDR3 totals 13 residues. V dropped 5 bases and J dropped 2 bases, with 13 bases sitting between them. Per germline, CDR1 SQVTM and CDR2 ANQGSEA. The CDR3 reads CSVQLRVPYEQYF. The CDR3 coding sequence is TGCAGCGTTCAACTAAGGGTACCCTACGAGCAGTACTTC.

As concerns this clonotype: An end of the junction differs from the germline gene, which may be a read error. This chain links TRBV10-3 with TRBJ1-2, with D perhaps matching TRBD1 (6 bases). Germline lookup yields CDR1 ENHRY and CDR2 SYGVKD. This CDR3 comprises 13 residues. CDR3 bases: TGCGCCATCACGAACAGGGAGGACTATGGCTACACCTTC. This codes for CAITNREDYGYTF.

The chain recombines TRBV29-1 with TRBJ2-7, with a possible D match to TRBD1 (5 bases). The germline V and J ends were trimmed by 4 bases and 7 bases, with 17 bases remaining between them. The CDR3 is 13 amino acids. CDR1 SQVTM and CDR2 ANQGSEA come from the germline V gene. The chain's CDR3 is CSVVTRALGEQYF. The CDR3 nucleotides read TGCAGCGTTGTGACCAGGGCTCTGGGGGAGCAGTACTTC.

The sample holds many counts of this clonotype. This chain uses TRBV19 with TRBJ1-2; possible D gene TRBD1, 5 bases. This CDR3 contains 15 residues. CDR1 and CDR2 from the germline V gene are LNHDA and SQIVND (reference sequence). Trimming left V 0 bases short and J 3 bases short, with 11 bases between. The CDR3: CASSIDPGTYYGYTF. The CDR3, as DNA: TGTGCCAGTAGTATAGACCCCGGGACCTACTATGGCTACACCTTC.

In its sample, this clonotype was seen a few times. The CDR3 here is CASSPNQGSYNEQFF. The CDR3 nucleotides read TGTGCCAGCTCACCAAACCAGGGATCCTACAATGAGCAGTTCTTC. The chain carries TRBV18 and TRBJ2-1; tentative D call: TRBD1 (5 bases). Germline loops: CDR1 KGHSH, CDR2 LQKENI. The length of the CDR3 is 15 residues. V lost 2 bases to trimming and J lost 1 base, with 9 bases between them. Full variable domain (outside the CDR3, taken from reference TRBV18 and TRBJ2-1): NAGVMQNPRHLVRRRGQEARLRCSPMKGHSHVYWYRQLPEEGLKFMVYLQKENIIDESGMPKERFSAEFPKEGPSILRIQQVVRGDSAAYFCASSPNQGSYNEQFFGPGTRLTVL.

V usage is TRBV5-6 and J usage is TRBJ2-3; D call uncertain. Trimming stripped 2 bases from V and 2 bases from J, with 6 bases between. Germline V CDR1 and CDR2: SGHDT, YYEEEE. This CDR3 contains 13 residues. CDR3 in DNA: TGTGCCAGCAGCTTTAGGCTCACAGATACGCAGTATTTT. Amino acid sequence: CASSFRLTDTQYF.

This clonotype showed up many times. This rearrangement joins TRBV9 to TRBJ1-2; no reliable D call. Germline CDR1 reads SGDLS; CDR2 reads YYNGEE. This CDR3 has 18 residues. Trimming cost V 4 bases and J 0 bases, with 22 bases left between them. CDR3 sequence: CASSSVLGTGEANYGYTF. The CDR3 DNA is TGTGCCAGCAGCTCAGTACTAGGAACCGGGGAAGCTAACTATGGCTACACCTTC.